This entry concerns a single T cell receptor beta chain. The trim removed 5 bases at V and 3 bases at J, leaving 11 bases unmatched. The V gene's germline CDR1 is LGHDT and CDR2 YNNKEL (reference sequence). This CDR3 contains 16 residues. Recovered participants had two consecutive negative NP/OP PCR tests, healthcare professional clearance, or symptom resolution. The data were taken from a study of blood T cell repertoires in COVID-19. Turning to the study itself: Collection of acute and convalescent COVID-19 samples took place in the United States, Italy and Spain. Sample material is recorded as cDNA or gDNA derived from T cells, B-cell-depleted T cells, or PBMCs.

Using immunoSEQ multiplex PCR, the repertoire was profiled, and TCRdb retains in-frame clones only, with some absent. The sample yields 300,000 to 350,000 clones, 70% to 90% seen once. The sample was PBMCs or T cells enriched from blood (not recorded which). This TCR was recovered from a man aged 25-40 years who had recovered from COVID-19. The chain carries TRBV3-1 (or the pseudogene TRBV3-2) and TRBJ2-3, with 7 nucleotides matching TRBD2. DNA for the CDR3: TGTGCCAGCAGCGCCCTAGGCGGGGGTGGTACAGATACGCAGTATTTT. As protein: CASSALGGGGTDTQYF.